The 20 T cell receptor beta chains listed next were all sequenced from one sample in a study of regulatory T cells in long-lasting Graves disease. Time point defined: newly diagnosed GD, antithyroid drugs for less than 3 months. Construction of the TCR library relied on RNA isolated from PBMCs. HTBI primers from iRepertoire and Arm-PCR of CDR3 regions yielded the TCR beta libraries. TCRdb called the multiplex PCR reads again in MiXCR, with one record for every CDR3 protein. The data hold approximately 540,000 distinct CDR3 sequences, with about 12% observed a single time. The data were also submitted as part of a second study, on T cells in Graves' hyperthyroidism and ophthalmopathy.

The sequencing here drew on peripheral blood mononuclear cells (PBMCs), taken at new diagnosis, from a patient treated with antithyroid drugs. The receptors originated from a woman aged 30 to 39 with Graves disease.

This clonotype was counted at least ten times. This chain uses TRBV29-1 with TRBJ2-7; TRBD1 agrees at 7 bases. The V and J ends lost 5 bases and 3 bases, in that order; junction bases with no gene match: 4. Germline V CDR1 and CDR2: SQVTM, ANQGSEA. CDR3 size: 12 residues. CDR3 amino acids: CSVWQGDYEQYF. Here the CDR3 DNA reads TGCAGCGTTTGGCAGGGGGACTACGAGCAGTACTTC.

There are many counts of this clonotype. V and J are TRBV10-3 and TRBJ2-7; maybe TRBD1 (5 bases). This CDR3 is built from 13 residues. Trimming pared 2 bases from V and 4 bases from J, leaving 9 bases between. CDR1 is ENHRY, CDR2 SYGVKD, per germline. The CDR3 DNA reads TGTGCCATCAGTGAGACAACAGGTTACGAGCAGTACTTC. Amino acids: CAISETTGYEQYF.

At least ten counts were recorded for this clonotype. The chain carries TRBV6-1 and TRBJ1-6; TRBD1 matches at 10 bases. V dropped 3 bases and J dropped 8; count of bases not matched to a gene: 1. Germline V gene lookup returns CDR1 MNHNS and CDR2 SASEGT. The CDR3 spans 14 residues. As DNA, the CDR3 is TGTGCCAGCAGTGAGGGACAGGGGTATTCACCCCTCCACTTT. Translating gives CASSEGQGYSPLHF.

This clonotype was observed a single time. A far larger clone is a single base away, which makes a read error likely. The chain joins TRBV28 to TRBJ2-1, with TRBD1 matching 8 bases. This CDR3 region has 17 residues. Trimming removed 5 bases from V and 10 bases from J; junction bases left unmatched: 19. CDR1 is MDHEN and CDR2 is SYDVKM in the germline V gene. The CDR3 nucleotides are TGTGCCAGCAGTCCCAACCGTGGACAGGGAGAAAGATTCGAGCAGTTCTTC. Protein: CASSPNRGQGERFEQFF.

This clonotype was seen a few times. The J gene is TRBJ1-1, the V gene TRBV18, with D tentatively TRBD1 (5 bases). Between the trimmed V and J ends, which lost 3 bases and 5 bases, there was a span of 16 bases. Germline lookup yields CDR1 KGHSH and CDR2 LQKENI. This CDR3 has 15 residues. The CDR3 coding sequence is TGTGCCAGCTCACCCCAACGGGGCGAGGGAACTGAAGCTTTCTTT. Residues: CASSPQRGEGTEAFF.

The chain links TRBV5-6 to TRBJ2-3; 7 nucleotides line up with TRBD1. The CDR3 is 16 residues long. The germline V gene has CDR1 SGHDT and CDR2 YYEEEE. V lost 4 bases and J lost 3; bases outside the gene matches: 11. The CDR3 nucleotides read TGTGCCAGCAGCCTACTACAGGGGTCGTCGACAGATACGCAGTATTTT. Amino acids: CASSLLQGSSTDTQYF.

Of note for this clonotype: This may come from a read error, since a much larger clone is one base off. The chain carries TRBV11-3 and TRBJ2-1; 14 bases match TRBD2. CDR1 is SGHNT, CDR2 YENEEA, per germline. The junction had 0 bases not matched to a gene; V was cut back by 0 bases and J by 5 bases. The CDR3 extends over 16 amino acids. The chain's CDR3 is CASSLEGLAGDNEQFF. The DNA for the CDR3 is TGTGCCAGCAGCTTAGAGGGACTAGCGGGAGACAATGAGCAGTTCTTC.

In DNA form, the CDR3 reads TGCGCCAGCAGCTCCCGACTAGCGGGAACGCGAAATGAGCAGTTCTTC. This codes for CASSSRLAGTRNEQFF. The chain has TRBV5-1 and TRBJ2-1; TRBD2 matches 11 bases. Germline lookup yields CDR1 SGHRS and CDR2 YFSETQ. The CDR3 extends over 16 amino acids. The ends lost 3 bases at V and 7 bases at J; junction bases unmatched: 9. The complete variable domain, with remaining parts taken from reference TRBV5-1 and TRBJ2-1, reads KAGVTQTPRYLIKTRGQQVTLSCSPISGHRSVSWYQQTPGQGLQFLFEYFSETQRNKGNFPGRFSGRQFSNSRSEMNVSTLELGDSALYLCASSSRLAGTRNEQFFGPGTRLTVL.

The sample holds many counts of this clonotype. CDR3 residues: CASLASLTQYF. The CDR3 DNA reads TGTGCCAGCCTGGCTAGTTTGACGCAGTATTTT. J is TRBJ2-3 and V is TRBV2; no clear D. The CDR3 loop spans 11 amino acids. CDR1 and CDR2 from the germline V gene are SNHLY and FYNNEI. With 8 bases removed from V and 9 bases from J, the gap between germline ends came to 12 bases.

This clonotype was recorded at least ten times. This sequence joins TRBV9 and TRBJ2-2; D remains unclear. V lost 0 bases, J lost 0 bases, and 9 bases lay in between. The CDR3 totals 16 residues. CDR1 and CDR2 (germline): SGDLS, YYNGEE. The CDR3 spells CASSVDPSPNTGELFF. DNA of the CDR3: TGTGCCAGCAGCGTAGATCCCAGTCCGAACACCGGGGAGCTGTTTTTT.

In this sample, this clonotype turned up a few times. V gene TRBV19 combines with J gene TRBJ2-1, with 9 bases lining up with TRBD2. J gave up 7 bases and V 4 bases, and 8 bases lay outside the gene matches. This CDR3 region has 15 residues. The V gene's germline CDR1 is LNHDA and CDR2 SQIVND (reference sequence). Here the CDR3 DNA reads TGTGCCAGTAGTACAGCGGGAGGACGGGGGAATGAGCAGTTCTTC. It yields the protein CASSTAGGRGNEQFF.

The sample holds many counts of this clonotype. The chain joins TRBV19 to TRBJ1-5; D call uncertain. The germline gives CDR1 LNHDA, CDR2 SQIVND (reference sequence). CDR3 size: 13 residues. Trimming removed 6 bases at V and 6 bases at J, with 12 bases between. The CDR3 sequence: CASRATRFQPQHF. DNA for the CDR3: TGTGCCAGTAGAGCTACTCGGTTTCAGCCCCAGCATTTT. Using reference TRBV19 and TRBJ1-5 for the parts outside the CDR3, the full variable domain is DGGITQSPKYLFRKEGQNVTLSCEQNLNHDAMYWYRQDPGQGLRLIYYSQIVNDFQKGDIAEGYSVSREKKESFPLTVTSAQKNPTAFYLCASRATRFQPQHFGDGTRLSIL.

At least ten counts were recorded for this clonotype. V and J are TRBV7-2 and TRBJ2-5; no reliable D call. CDR3 length: 13 residues. Germline CDR1 is SGHTA and CDR2 is FQGNSA. The germline V and J ends were trimmed by 4 bases and 5 bases, with 11 bases remaining between them. The CDR3 DNA follows: TGTGCCAGCAGCTACAACCCCCGGGAGACCCAGTACTTC. Translation: CASSYNPRETQYF.

The sample holds many counts of this clonotype. The chain uses TRBV20-1 and TRBJ1-2; TRBD1 agrees at 9 bases. Per germline, CDR1 DFQATT and CDR2 SNEGSKA (reference sequence). Unmatched junction bases numbered 6, after V lost 3 bases and J lost 4 bases. This CDR3 spans 14 amino acids. The CDR3 DNA sequence: TGCAGTGCTAGTATGGGACAGGGCGCCTATGGCTACACCTTC. This sequence encodes CSASMGQGAYGYTF.

This clonotype showed up many times. The genes are TRBV5-1 and TRBJ2-1; TRBD2 aligns across 9 bases. The CDR3 runs 16 residues. Germline V CDR1 and CDR2: SGHRS, YFSETQ. V shed 2 bases and J 0 bases; nucleotides not matched to a gene: 3. The CDR3 loop is CASSFNSGSSYNEQFF. In DNA, the CDR3 is TGCGCCAGCAGCTTTAATAGCGGGAGCTCCTACAATGAGCAGTTCTTC.

This clonotype was detected ten times or more. The chain couples TRBV6-1 to TRBJ1-1; D is ambiguous. Germline V gene data show CDR1 as MNHNS and CDR2 as SASEGT. Trimming stripped 6 bases from V and 0 bases from J, with 20 bases between. CDR3 length: 17 amino acids. This CDR3 reads CASSPPWIQRMNTEAFF. Written as DNA, the CDR3 is TGTGCCAGCAGCCCCCCTTGGATACAGAGAATGAACACTGAAGCTTTCTTT.

At least ten counts were recorded for this clonotype. The rearrangement uses TRBV2 and TRBJ2-3; TRBD1 matches at 7 bases. Germline V gene lookup returns CDR1 SNHLY and CDR2 FYNNEI. V shed 6 bases and J 1 base; nucleotides not matched to a gene: 7. The CDR3 has 15 residues. The CDR3 coding sequence is TGTGCCAGCAGGCAAGGGGGCCTCGGCACAGATACGCAGTATTTT. Protein: CASRQGGLGTDTQYF.

This chain connects TRBV6-2 or TRBV6-3 to TRBJ1-1; TRBD1 might be the D (5 bases). Germline V gene lookup returns CDR1 MNHEY and CDR2 SVGEGT. The CDR3 is made up of 15 amino acids. V was clipped by 5 bases and J by 0 bases, with 13 bases between them. The CDR3 DNA follows: TGTGCCAGCAGTCGGGGAGGGGCATTGAACACTGAAGCTTTCTTT. Translating it yields CASSRGGALNTEAFF.

This clonotype showed up many times. J is TRBJ1-1 and V is TRBV29-1; D is possibly TRBD1 (5 bases). The CDR3 is 13 amino acids. V was pared by 2 bases and J by 4 bases, with 11 bases between. CDR1 and CDR2 (germline): SQVTM, ANQGSEA. This chain's CDR3 is CSVETMGGTEAFF. CDR3 nucleotide sequence: TGCAGCGTTGAAACGATGGGGGGCACTGAAGCTTTCTTT.

At least ten counts were recorded for this clonotype. The genes are TRBV29-1 and TRBJ2-7; 8 bases align to TRBD1. The CDR3 contains 13 residues. The germline V gene encodes CDR1 SQVTM and CDR2 ANQGSEA. J lost 6 bases, V lost 4 bases, and 8 bases had no gene match. The chain's CDR3 is CSVGQGNRFEQYF. The CDR3 DNA is TGCAGCGTTGGACAGGGGAACCGTTTCGAGCAGTACTTC.